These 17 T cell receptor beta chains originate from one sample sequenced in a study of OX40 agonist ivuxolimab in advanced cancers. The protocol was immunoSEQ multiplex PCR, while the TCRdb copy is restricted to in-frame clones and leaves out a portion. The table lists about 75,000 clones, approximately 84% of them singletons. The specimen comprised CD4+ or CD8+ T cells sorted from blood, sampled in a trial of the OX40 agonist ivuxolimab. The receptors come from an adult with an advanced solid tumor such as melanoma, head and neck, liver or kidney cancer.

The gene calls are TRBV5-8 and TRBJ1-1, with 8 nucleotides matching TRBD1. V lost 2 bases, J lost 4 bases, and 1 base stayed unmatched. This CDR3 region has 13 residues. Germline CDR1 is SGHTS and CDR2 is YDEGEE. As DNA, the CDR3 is TGTGCCAGCAGCTTTACAGGGGGCACTGAAGCTTTCTTT. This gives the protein CASSFTGGTEAFF.

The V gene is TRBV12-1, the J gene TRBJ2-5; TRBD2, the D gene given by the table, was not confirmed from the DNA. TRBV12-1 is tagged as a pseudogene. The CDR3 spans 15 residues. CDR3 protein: CASSFVGSGRQTQYF. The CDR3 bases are TGTGCCAGCAGCTTTGTTGGTAGCGGGAGGCAGACCCAGTACTTC.

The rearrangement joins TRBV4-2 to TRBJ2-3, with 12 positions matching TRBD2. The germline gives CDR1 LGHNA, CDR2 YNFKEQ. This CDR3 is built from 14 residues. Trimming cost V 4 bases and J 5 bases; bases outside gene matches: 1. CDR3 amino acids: CASSPGLAGDTQYF. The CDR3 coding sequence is TGTGCCAGCAGCCCGGGACTAGCGGGAGATACGCAGTATTTT.

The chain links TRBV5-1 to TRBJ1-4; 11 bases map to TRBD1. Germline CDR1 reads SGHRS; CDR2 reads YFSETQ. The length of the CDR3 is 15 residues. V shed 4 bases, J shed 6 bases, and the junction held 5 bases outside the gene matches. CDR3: CASSRTGGADEKLFF. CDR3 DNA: TGCGCCAGCAGCCGGACAGGGGGCGCGGATGAAAAACTGTTTTTT.

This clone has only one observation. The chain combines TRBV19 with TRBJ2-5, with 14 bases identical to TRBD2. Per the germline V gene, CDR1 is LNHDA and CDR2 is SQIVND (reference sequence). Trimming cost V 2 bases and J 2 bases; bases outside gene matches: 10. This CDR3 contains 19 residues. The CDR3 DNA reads TGTGCCAGTAGTATAAGGATCGGGACTAGCGGGAGAGGGCAAGAGACCCAGTACTTC. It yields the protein CASSIRIGTSGRGQETQYF.

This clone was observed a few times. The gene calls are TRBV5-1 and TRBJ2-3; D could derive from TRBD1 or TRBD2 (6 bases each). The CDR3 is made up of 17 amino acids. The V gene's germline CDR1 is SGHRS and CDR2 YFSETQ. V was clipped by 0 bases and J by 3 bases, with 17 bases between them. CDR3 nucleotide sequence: TGCGCCAGCAGCTTGGGTTTGGGGGGCATTGGGACAGATACGCAGTATTTT. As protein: CASSLGLGGIGTDTQYF.

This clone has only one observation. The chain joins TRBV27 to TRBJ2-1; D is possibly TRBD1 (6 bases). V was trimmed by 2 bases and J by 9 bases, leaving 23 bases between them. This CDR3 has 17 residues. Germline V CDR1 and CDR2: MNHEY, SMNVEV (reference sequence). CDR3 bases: TGTGCCAGCAGTTTAAGGGGGATTGGCTGGGGGAATGGTGAGCAGTTCTTC. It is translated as CASSLRGIGWGNGEQFF.

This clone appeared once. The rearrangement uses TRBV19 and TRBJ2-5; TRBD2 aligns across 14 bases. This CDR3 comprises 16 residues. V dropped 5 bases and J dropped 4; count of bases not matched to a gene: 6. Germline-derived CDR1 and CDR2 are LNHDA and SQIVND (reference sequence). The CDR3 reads CASSSRLAGGLETQYF. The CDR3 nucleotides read TGTGCCAGTAGTTCTCGACTAGCGGGAGGGTTAGAGACCCAGTACTTC. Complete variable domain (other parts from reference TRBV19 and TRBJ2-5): DGGITQSPKYLFRKEGQNVTLSCEQNLNHDAMYWYRQDPGQGLRLIYYSQIVNDFQKGDIAEGYSVSREKKESFPLTVTSAQKNPTAFYLCASSSRLAGGLETQYFGPGTRLLVL.

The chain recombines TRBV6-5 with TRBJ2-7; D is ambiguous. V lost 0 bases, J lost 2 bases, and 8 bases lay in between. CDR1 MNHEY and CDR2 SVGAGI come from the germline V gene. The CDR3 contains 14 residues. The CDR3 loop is CASSYSHGAYEQYF. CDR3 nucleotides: TGTGCCAGCAGTTACTCTCATGGAGCCTACGAGCAGTACTTC.

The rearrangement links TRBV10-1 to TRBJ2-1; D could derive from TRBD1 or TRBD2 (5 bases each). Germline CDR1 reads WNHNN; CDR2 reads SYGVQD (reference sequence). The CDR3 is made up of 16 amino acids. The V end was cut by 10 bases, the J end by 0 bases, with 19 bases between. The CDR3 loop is CATQTTGTPSYNEQFF. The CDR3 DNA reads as TGCGCCACCCAGACCACCGGGACCCCCTCCTACAATGAGCAGTTCTTC.

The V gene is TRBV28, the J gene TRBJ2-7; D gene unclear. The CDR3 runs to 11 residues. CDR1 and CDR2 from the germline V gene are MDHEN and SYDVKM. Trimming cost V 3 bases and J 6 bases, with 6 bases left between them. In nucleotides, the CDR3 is TGTGCCAGCAGTTTTACCCGCGAGCAGTACTTC. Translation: CASSFTREQYF.

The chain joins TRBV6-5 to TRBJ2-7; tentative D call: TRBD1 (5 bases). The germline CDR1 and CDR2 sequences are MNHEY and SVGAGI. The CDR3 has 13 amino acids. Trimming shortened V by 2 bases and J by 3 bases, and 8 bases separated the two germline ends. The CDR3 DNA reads TGTGCCAGCAGTTACAACAGGAACTACGAGCAGTACTTC. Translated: CASSYNRNYEQYF.

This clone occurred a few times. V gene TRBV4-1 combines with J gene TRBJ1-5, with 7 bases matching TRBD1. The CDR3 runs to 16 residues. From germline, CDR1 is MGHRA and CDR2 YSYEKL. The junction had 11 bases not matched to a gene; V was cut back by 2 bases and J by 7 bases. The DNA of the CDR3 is TGCGCCAGCAGCCAACTCCCCACAGGGGTGGACCAGCCCCAGCATTTT. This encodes CASSQLPTGVDQPQHF.

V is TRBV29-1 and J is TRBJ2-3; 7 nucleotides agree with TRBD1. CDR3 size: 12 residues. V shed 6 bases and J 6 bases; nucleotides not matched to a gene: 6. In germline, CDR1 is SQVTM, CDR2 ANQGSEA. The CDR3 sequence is CSVLTGLDTQYF. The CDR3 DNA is TGCAGCGTACTGACAGGGTTGGATACGCAGTATTTT.

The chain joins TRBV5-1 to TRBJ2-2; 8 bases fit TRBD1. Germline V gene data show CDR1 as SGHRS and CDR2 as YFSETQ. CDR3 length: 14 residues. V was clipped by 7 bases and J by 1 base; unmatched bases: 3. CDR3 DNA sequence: TGCGCCAGCGAGGACAGGGTGAACACCGGGGAGCTGTTTTTT. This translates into CASEDRVNTGELFF.

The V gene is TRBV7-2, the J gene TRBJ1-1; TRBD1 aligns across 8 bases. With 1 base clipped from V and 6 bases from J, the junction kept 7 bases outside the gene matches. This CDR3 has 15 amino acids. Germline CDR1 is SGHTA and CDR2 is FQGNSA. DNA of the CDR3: TGTGCCAGCAGCTTAGGATCAGGGGGCTGGGCTGAAGCTTTCTTT. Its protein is CASSLGSGGWAEAFF.

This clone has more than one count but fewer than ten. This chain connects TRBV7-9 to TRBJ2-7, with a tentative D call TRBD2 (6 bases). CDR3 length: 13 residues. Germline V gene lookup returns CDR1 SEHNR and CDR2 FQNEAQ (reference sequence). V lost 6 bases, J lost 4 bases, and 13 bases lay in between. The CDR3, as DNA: TGTGCCAGCAGGACGGGAGAGGTTTACGAGCAGTACTTC. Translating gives CASRTGEVYEQYF. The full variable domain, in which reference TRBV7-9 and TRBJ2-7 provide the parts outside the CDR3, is DTGVSQNPRHKITKRGQNVTFRCDPISEHNRLYWYRQTLGQGPEFLTYFQNEAQLEKSRLLSDRFSAERPKGSFSTLEIQRTEQGDSAMYLCASRTGEVYEQYFGPGTRLTVT.